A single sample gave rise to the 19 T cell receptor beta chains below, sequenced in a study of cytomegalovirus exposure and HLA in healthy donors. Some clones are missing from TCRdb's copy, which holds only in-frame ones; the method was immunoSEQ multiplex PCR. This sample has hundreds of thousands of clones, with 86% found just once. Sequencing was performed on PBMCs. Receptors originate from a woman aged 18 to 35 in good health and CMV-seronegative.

DNA of the CDR3: TGTGCCTGGAGTGTGGGCTTCAATCAGCCCCAGCATTTT. Translating gives CAWSVGFNQPQHF. The chain couples TRBV30 to TRBJ1-5; D is uncertain. Germline loops: CDR1 GTSNPN, CDR2 SVGIG (reference sequence). V shed 0 bases and J shed 3 bases, with 6 bases lying between them. The CDR3 is 13 residues long.

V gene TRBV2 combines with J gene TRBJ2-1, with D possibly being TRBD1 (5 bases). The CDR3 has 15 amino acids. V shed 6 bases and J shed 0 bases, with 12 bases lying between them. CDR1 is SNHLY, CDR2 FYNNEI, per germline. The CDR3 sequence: CASSPDSSSYNEQFF. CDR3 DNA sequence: TGTGCCAGCAGCCCCGACAGTAGCTCCTACAATGAGCAGTTCTTC.

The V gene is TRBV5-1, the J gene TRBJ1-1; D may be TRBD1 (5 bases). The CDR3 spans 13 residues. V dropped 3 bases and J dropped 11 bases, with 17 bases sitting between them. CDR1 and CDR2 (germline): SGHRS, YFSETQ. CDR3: CASSYTSPGEAFF. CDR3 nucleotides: TGCGCCAGCAGCTATACATCTCCGGGGGAGGCTTTCTTT.

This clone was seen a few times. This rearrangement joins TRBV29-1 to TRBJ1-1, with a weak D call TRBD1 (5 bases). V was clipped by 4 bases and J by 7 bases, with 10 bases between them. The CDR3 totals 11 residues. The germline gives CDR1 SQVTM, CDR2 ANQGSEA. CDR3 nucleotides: TGCAGCGTTGTAGACAGACTTGAAGCTTTCTTT. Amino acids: CSVVDRLEAFF. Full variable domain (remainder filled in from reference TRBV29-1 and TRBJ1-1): SAVISQKPSRDICQRGTSLTIQCQVDSQVTMMFWYRQQPGQSLTLIATANQGSEATYESGFVIDKFPISRPNLTFSTLTVSNMSPEDSSIYLCSVVDRLEAFFGQGTRLTVV.

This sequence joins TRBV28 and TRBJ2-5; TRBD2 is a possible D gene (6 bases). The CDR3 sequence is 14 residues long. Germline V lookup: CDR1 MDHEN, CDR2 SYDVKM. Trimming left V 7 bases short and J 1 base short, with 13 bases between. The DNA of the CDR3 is TGTGCCAGCACCGGGGGTGGCTCCCAAGAGACCCAGTACTTC. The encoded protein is CASTGGGSQETQYF.

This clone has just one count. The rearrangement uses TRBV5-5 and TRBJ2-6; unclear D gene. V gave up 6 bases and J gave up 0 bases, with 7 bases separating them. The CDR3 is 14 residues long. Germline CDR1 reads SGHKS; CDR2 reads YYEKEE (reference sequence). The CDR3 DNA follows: TGTGCCAGCACAGACATCTCTGGGGCCAACGTCCTGACTTTC. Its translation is CASTDISGANVLTF.

This CDR3 reads CSVEEGGVHEQYF. The CDR3 bases are TGCAGCGTTGAAGAAGGGGGGGTTCACGAGCAGTACTTC. The chain uses TRBV29-1 and TRBJ2-7; tentative D call: TRBD2 (7 bases). The CDR3 has 13 residues. In germline, CDR1 is SQVTM, CDR2 ANQGSEA. V was clipped by 0 bases and J by 5 bases, with 11 bases between them.

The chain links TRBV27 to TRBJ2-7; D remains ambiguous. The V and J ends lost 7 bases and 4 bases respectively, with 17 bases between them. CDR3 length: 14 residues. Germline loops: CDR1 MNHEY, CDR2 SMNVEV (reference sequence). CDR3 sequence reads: CASIGTQASYEQYF. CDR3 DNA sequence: TGTGCCAGCATAGGAACCCAGGCGAGTTACGAGCAGTACTTC.

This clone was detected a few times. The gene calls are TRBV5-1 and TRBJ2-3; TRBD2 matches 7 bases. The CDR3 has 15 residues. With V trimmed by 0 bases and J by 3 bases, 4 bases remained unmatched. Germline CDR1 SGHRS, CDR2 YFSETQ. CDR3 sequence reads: CASSLVGGVTDTQYF. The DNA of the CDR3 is TGCGCCAGCAGCTTGGTTGGGGGGGTTACAGATACGCAGTATTTT.

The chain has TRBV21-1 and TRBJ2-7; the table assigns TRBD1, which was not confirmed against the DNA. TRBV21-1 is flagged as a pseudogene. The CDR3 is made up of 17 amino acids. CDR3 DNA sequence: TGTGCCAGCAGCAAAGAGGGGCAGGGGGCCAACTCCTACGAGCAGTACTTC. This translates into CASSKEGQGANSYEQYF.

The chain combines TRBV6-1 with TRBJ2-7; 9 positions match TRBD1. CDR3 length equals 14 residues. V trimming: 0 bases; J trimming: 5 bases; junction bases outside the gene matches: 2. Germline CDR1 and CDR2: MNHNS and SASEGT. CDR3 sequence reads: CASSEARTGDEQYF. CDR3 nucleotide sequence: TGTGCCAGCAGTGAAGCGAGGACAGGGGACGAGCAGTACTTC.

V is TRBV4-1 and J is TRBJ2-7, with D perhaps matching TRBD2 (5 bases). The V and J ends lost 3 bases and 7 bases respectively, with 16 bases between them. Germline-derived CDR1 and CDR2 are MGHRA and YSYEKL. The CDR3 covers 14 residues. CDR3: CASSHLSEGFEQYF. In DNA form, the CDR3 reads TGCGCCAGCAGCCACCTAAGCGAGGGATTTGAGCAGTACTTC.

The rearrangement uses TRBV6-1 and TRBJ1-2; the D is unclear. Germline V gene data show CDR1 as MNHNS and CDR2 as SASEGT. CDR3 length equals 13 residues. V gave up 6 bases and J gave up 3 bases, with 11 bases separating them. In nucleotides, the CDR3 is TGTGCCAGCAGCATGACTCTCTACTATGGCTACACCTTC. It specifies CASSMTLYYGYTF.

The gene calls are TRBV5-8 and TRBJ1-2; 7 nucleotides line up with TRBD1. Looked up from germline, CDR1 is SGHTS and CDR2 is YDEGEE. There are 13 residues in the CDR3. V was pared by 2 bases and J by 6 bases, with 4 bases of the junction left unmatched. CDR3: CASSFRGDHGYTF. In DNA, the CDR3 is TGTGCCAGCAGCTTCAGGGGGGATCATGGCTACACCTTC.

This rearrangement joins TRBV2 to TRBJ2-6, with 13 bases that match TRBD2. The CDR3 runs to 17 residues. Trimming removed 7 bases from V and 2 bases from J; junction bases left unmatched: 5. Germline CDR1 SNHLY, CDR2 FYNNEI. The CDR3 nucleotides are TGTGCCAGCACCCGGACTAGCGGGAGTGCTGGGGCCAACGTCCTGACTTTC. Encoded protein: CASTRTSGSAGANVLTF. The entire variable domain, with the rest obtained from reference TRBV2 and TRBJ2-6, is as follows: EPEVTQTPSHQVTQMGQEVILRCVPISNHLYFYWYRQILGQKVEFLVSFYNNEISEKSEIFDDQFSVERPDGSNFTLKIRSTKLEDSAMYFCASTRTSGSAGANVLTFGAGSRLTVL.

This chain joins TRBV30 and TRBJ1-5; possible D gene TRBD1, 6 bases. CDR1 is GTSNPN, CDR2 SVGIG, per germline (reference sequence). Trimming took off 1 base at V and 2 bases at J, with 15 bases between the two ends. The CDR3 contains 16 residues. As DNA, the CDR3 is TGTGCCTGGAGTGGAACCGGGGGGCCTGGCAATCAGCCCCAGCATTTT. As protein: CAWSGTGGPGNQPQHF.

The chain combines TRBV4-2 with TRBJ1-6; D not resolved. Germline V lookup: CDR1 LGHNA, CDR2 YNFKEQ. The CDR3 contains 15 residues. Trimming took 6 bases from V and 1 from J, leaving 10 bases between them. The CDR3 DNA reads TGTGCCAGCAGGGGTGCGGGTTCCTATAATTCACCCCTCCACTTT. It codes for CASRGAGSYNSPLHF.

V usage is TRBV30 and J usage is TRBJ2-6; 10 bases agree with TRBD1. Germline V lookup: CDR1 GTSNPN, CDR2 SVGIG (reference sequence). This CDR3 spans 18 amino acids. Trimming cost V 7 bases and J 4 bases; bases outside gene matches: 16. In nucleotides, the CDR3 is TGTGCCTACCCAAGGGGGACAGGGGTTCTTCCGGGGGCCAACGTCCTGACTTTC. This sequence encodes CAYPRGTGVLPGANVLTF.

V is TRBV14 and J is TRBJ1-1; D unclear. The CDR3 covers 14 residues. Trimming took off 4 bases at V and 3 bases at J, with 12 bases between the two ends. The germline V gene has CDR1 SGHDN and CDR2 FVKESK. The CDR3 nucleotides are TGTGCCAGCAGCCCGCGGCCGGGTGACACTGAAGCTTTCTTT. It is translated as CASSPRPGDTEAFF.